This T cell receptor beta chain was obtained from a study of T cells in Graves' hyperthyroidism and ophthalmopathy. Notes on the study in general: Most clonotypes expanded in the thyroid (above 0.001) were also present in blood.

The length of the CDR3 is 16 residues. The germline CDR1 and CDR2 sequences are DFQATT and SNEGSKA (reference sequence). The germline V and J ends were trimmed by 5 bases and 8 bases, with 25 bases remaining between them. Amplification of TCR beta CDR3 regions used RNA as the template. A first-round RT-PCR of the TCR CDR3 used the HTBI primer set. TCRdb passed the multiplex PCR reads through MiXCR, listing each CDR3 protein once. This table holds under 400,000 distinct CDR3 sequences, around a quarter found once. There are a few counts of this clonotype. Its antigen remains unknown. The origin of this receptor is a man in his forties or fifties with Graves' hyperthyroidism. The gene calls are TRBV20-1 and TRBJ2-1; D perhaps matches TRBD2 (6 bases). The source material was blood. CDR3 amino acids: CSACTLASPLQYEQFF. The CDR3 DNA reads TGCAGTGCTTGTACCCTAGCGAGCCCCCTACAATATGAGCAGTTCTTC.